The clone carrying this T cell receptor (beta chain) was observed once. Its specificity is unknown. Here immunoSEQ multiplex PCR was the method, and the copy in TCRdb shows in-frame clones only, minus some. The sample gives about 110,000 clones, 92% of which show up once; roughly 7.8% is in the top ten. The CDR3 spans 15 residues. V was pared by 4 bases and J by 1 base, with 13 bases between. The germline V gene has CDR1 SGHDN and CDR2 FVKESK. The data belong to a study of T cell responses to AZD1222 COVID-19 vaccine. Whole-study results and caveats: Vaccination with two AZD1222 doses was followed by a rise in Spike-specific TCR breadth and depth.

The gene calls are TRBV14 and TRBJ1-1; D is undetermined. This clonotype originated in an adult in good health. The specimen comprised peripheral blood, sampled on day 0 of AZD1222 vaccination. The CDR3 nucleotides read TGTGCCAGCAGCCTTGGAGGAACGGGGAACACTGAAGCTTTCTTT. Translation: CASSLGGTGNTEAFF.